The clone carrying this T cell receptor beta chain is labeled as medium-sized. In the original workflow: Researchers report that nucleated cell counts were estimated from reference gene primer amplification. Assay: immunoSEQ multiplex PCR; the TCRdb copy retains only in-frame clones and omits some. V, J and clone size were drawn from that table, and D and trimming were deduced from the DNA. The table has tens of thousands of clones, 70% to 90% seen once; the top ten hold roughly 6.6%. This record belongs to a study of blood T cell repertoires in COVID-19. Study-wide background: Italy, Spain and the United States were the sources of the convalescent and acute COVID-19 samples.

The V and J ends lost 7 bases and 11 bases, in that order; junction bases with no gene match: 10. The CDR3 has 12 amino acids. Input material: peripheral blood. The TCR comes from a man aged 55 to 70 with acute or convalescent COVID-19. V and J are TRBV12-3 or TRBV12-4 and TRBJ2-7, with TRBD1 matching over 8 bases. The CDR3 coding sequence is TGTGCCAGCACTGGGACAGGATTGATGGAGTACTTC. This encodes CASTGTGLMEYF.